This T cell receptor beta chain was recorded in a study of blood T cell repertoires in COVID-19. Across the whole study: COVID-19 samples, acute and convalescent, were from the United States, Italy and Spain. PBMCs, B-cell-depleted T cells, or T cells were the source of the cDNA or gDNA that made up the material.

Per the original data handling: By means of reference gene primer amplification, nucleated cell counts were estimated. Using immunoSEQ multiplex PCR, the repertoire was profiled, and TCRdb retains in-frame clones only, with some absent. The V and J calls and clone size are taken from that table; D and trimming were inferred from the DNA. The sample carries more than 100,000 clones, approximately 83% recorded once. The germline V gene encodes CDR1 LNHDA and CDR2 SQIVND (reference sequence). This CDR3 has 12 amino acids. V lost 6 bases to trimming and J lost 4 bases, with 9 bases between them. This chain uses TRBV19 with TRBJ1-1; D remains ambiguous. Sequencing was carried out using peripheral blood. This receptor was identified in a woman between 70 and 85 years old with acute or convalescent COVID-19. The CDR3 region is CASSAYGTEAFF. CDR3 nucleotide sequence: TGTGCCAGTAGCGCCTATGGCACTGAAGCTTTCTTT.